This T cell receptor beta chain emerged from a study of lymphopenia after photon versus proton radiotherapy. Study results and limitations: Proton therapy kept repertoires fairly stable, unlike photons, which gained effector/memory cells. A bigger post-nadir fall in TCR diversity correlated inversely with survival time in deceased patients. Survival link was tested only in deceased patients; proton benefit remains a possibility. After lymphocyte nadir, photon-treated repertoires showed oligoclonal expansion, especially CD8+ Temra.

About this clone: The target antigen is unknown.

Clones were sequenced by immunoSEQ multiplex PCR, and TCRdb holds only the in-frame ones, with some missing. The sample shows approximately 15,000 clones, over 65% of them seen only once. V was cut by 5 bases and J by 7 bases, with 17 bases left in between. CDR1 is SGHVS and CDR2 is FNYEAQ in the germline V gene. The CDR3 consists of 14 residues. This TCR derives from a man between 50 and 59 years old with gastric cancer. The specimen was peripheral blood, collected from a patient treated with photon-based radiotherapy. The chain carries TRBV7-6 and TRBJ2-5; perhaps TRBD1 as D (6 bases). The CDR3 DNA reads TGTGCCAGCAGCCAGCCGGGACATCTGGGGACCCAGTACTTC. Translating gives CASSQPGHLGTQYF.